This record concerns one TCR beta chain sequence. Its antigen is unidentified. The time point was: week 47, end of study. In the vaccine, a single dose held 300 ug of the mutant IDH1 20-mer peptide, along with topical imiquimod. Patients carried new grade 3 or 4 IDH1-mutant astrocytomas lacking nuclear ATRX. The data are from a study of a mutant IDH1 vaccine in newly diagnosed glioma. Study as a whole: Beginning 4-6 weeks after radiotherapy alone, or with temozolomide cycles, vaccination took place. The earlier regimen, radiotherapy, temozolomide, or both, was most often both.

Germline trimming cut 3 bases from V and 2 bases from J; bases unmatched to any gene: 11. The CDR3 loop spans 16 amino acids. The germline CDR1 and CDR2 sequences are SGHRS and YFSETQ. The method was immunoSEQ multiplex PCR; TCRdb's version includes in-frame clones alone and lacks a portion of them. The sample lists fewer than 35,000 clones; roughly 84% were seen once. The sample in question was PBMCs, obtained from a glioma patient whose treatment included an IDH1 peptide vaccine. The chain combines TRBV5-1 with TRBJ2-7; TRBD1 agrees at 7 bases. The source is a man younger than 45 with glioma. CDR3 DNA sequence: TGCGCCAGCAGCTACAGATCCGGGACAGCTACCTACGAGCAGTACTTC. Translating it yields CASSYRSGTATYEQYF.